The text below deals with one T cell receptor beta chain. Its antigen is unknown. The repertoire was sequenced with immunoSEQ multiplex PCR; TCRdb's copy has only in-frame clones and lacks some. The data show about 84,000 clones, 81% seen once. This CDR3 has 18 amino acids. Germline V gives CDR1 SGHNT, CDR2 YYREEE (reference sequence). The V gene lost 0 bases and the J gene lost 0 bases, with 18 bases spanning the gap. This sample is drawn from a study of PD-1 blockade in mismatch repair-deficient tumors. At the level of the study: Enrolled about 2013-2017, patients had progressing, pretreated mismatch repair-deficient cancers of about a dozen types.

Study-level results: Tumor-resident clones, often absent from pretreatment blood, expanded after pembrolizumab and then contracted.

TCR sequencing covered three patients who responded to pembrolizumab. Specimen: peripheral blood, collected 12 weeks after starting pembrolizumab. The chain couples TRBV5-4 to TRBJ1-1, with no clear D. The origin of this receptor is an adult with mismatch repair-deficient cancer. In DNA, the CDR3 is TGTGCCAGCAGCTTGGGAGGAGGCATCGGGTCCCTGAACACTGAAGCTTTCTTT. Translation gives CASSLGGGIGSLNTEAFF.